A selection of T cell receptor beta chains follows, all from one sample in a study of shared T cell receptors in the human thymus. The repertoire was sequenced with immunoSEQ multiplex PCR; TCRdb's copy has only in-frame clones and lacks some. This table holds 600,000 to 900,000 clones, 80% to 90% found once. The data also belong to a second study, concerning human thymus T cells.

The specimen sequenced was thymocytes. Receptors originate from a girl in the first two years of life with a congenital heart defect. Each CDR3 is given with its conserved first and last residue. The order of the fields is J gene, V gene, D gene, clone size, CDR3 DNA, CDR3 protein. The D gene is left open where the match is weak. Rows give clone size only sometimes, using once, few, many, or a class for an expanded clone.

J: TRBJ2-1
V: TRBV6-5
D: NA
size: NA
DNA: TGTGCCAGCAGTTACCGAACAGACATTTTCCATGAGCAGTTCTTC
CDR3: CASSYRTDIFHEQFF

J: TRBJ2-3
V: TRBV28
D: TRBD2
size: NA
DNA: TGTGCCAGCAGCTCCCCAGCGGGGCTACTCACAGATACGCAGTATTTT
CDR3: CASSSPAGLLTDTQYF

J: TRBJ1-1
V: TRBV5-6
D: NA
size: NA
DNA: TGTGCCAGCAGCTTGTGGGTTCGGGGGAACACTGAAGCTTTCTTT
CDR3: CASSLWVRGNTEAFF

J: TRBJ1-1
V: TRBV4-1
D: TRBD1
size: NA
DNA: TGCGCCAGCAGCCAGGGGAACAGGGGTCCCATCCTCGGAGCTTTCTTT
CDR3: CASSQGNRGPILGAFF

J: TRBJ1-2
V: TRBV7-9
D: TRBD1
size: NA
DNA: TGTGCCAGCAGCTTAACGTTTTCTGGGACAGGACGTATTTTCTATGGCTACACCTTC
CDR3: CASSLTFSGTGRIFYGYTF

J: TRBJ1-1
V: TRBV6-1
D: NA
size: few
DNA: TGTGCCAGCAGACGGGACACTGAAGCTTTCTTT
CDR3: CASRRDTEAFF

J: TRBJ1-2
V: TRBV20-1
D: NA
size: NA
DNA: TGCAGTGCCCGGGGGGGCTATGGCTACACCTTC
CDR3: CSARGGYGYTF

J: TRBJ2-7
V: TRBV7-2
D: TRBD2
size: NA
DNA: TGTGCCAGCAGCTTAGTACTAGCGGTCGAGCAGTACTTC
CDR3: CASSLVLAVEQYF

J: TRBJ1-3
V: TRBV7-2
D: NA
size: NA
DNA: TGTGCCAGCAGCTTAGTTTTTCGACAGCTCTCTGGAAACACCATATATTTT
CDR3: CASSLVFRQLSGNTIYF

J: TRBJ2-5
V: TRBV18
D: TRBD1
size: NA
DNA: TGTGCCAGCTCACCCCGGGACAGGGTTCGCCAAGAGACCCAGTACTTC
CDR3: CASSPRDRVRQETQYF

J: TRBJ1-5
V: TRBV10-2
D: NA
size: NA
DNA: TGCGCCAGCAGTGAGTCGAGTGTTCTCCCCAATCAGCCCCAGCATTTT
CDR3: CASSESSVLPNQPQHF

J: TRBJ1-5
V: TRBV11-2
D: NA
size: NA
DNA: TGTGCCAGCAGCCCACCCCGGGACACCAAGGGGCCCCAGCATTTT
CDR3: CASSPPRDTKGPQHF

J: TRBJ1-2
V: TRBV5-4
D: TRBD1
size: NA
DNA: TGTGCCAGCAGCTTCTCCGGGACAGTAGTCTATGGCTACACCTTC
CDR3: CASSFSGTVVYGYTF

J: TRBJ2-5
V: TRBV5-1
D: TRBD1
size: NA
DNA: TGCGCCAGCAGCTCGAAAACCGGGACAGGGATTCGGGGGTCCAAAGAGACCCAGTACTTC
CDR3: CASSSKTGTGIRGSKETQYF

J: TRBJ2-1
V: TRBV28
D: TRBD2
size: NA
DNA: TGTGCCAGCAGTGGACTAGCGGGGGGGAGTAATGAGCAGTTCTTC
CDR3: CASSGLAGGSNEQFF

J: TRBJ1-1
V: TRBV7-9
D: NA
size: NA
DNA: TGTGCCAGCAGCCGGGAGGGTGAAGCTTTCTTT
CDR3: CASSREGEAFF

J: TRBJ2-3
V: TRBV28
D: TRBD2
size: NA
DNA: TGTGCCAGCAGTTTAGCCATCCTGGGGACTAGTACTAGCACAGATACGCAGTATTTT
CDR3: CASSLAILGTSTSTDTQYF

J: TRBJ2-1
V: TRBV5-1
D: TRBD2
size: few
DNA: TGCGCCAGCGGCCTGGGGAGCCGGTCGGGACTAGCGGGGGGGTTTGAGCAGTTCTTC
CDR3: CASGLGSRSGLAGGFEQFF

J: TRBJ2-3
V: TRBV5-6
D: TRBD2
size: once
DNA: TGTGCCAGCAGCCCCCGGGGTGGTGCGGGGGGTACTGGAGGACATACGCAGTATTTT
CDR3: CASSPRGGAGGTGGHTQYF

J: TRBJ1-2
V: TRBV5-1
D: TRBD1
size: NA
DNA: TGCGCCAGCAGCTTGGTATCCGGGACAGTATTCTATGGCTACACCTTC
CDR3: CASSLVSGTVFYGYTF

J: TRBJ2-7
V: TRBV20-1
D: NA
size: NA
DNA: TGCAGTGCTAGTTGGCATCAGCAGTACTTC
CDR3: CSASWHQQYF

J: TRBJ2-6
V: TRBV5-6
D: TRBD1
size: few
DNA: TGTGCCAGCACCCAACCGGGACAGGGCATCTCTGGGGCCAACGTCCTGACTTTC
CDR3: CASTQPGQGISGANVLTF

J: TRBJ2-7
V: TRBV30
D: NA
size: NA
DNA: TGTGCCTGGAACCTACAGGGCCTCAATTCCTACGGGCAGTACTTC
CDR3: CAWNLQGLNSYGQYF

J: TRBJ1-2
V: TRBV27
D: NA
size: NA
DNA: TGTGCCAGCAGTTTATCAGATCAGGGAATCTATGGCTACACCTTC
CDR3: CASSLSDQGIYGYTF

J: TRBJ2-7
V: TRBV6-5
D: TRBD1
size: NA
DNA: TGTGCCAGCAGCCGATTGGGACAGGGGACCTACGAGCAGTACTTC
CDR3: CASSRLGQGTYEQYF

J: TRBJ2-1
V: TRBV4-1
D: NA
size: NA
DNA: TGCGCCAGCAGCCACTTACTAAGCTCCTACAATGAGCAGTTCTTC
CDR3: CASSHLLSSYNEQFF

J: TRBJ2-7
V: TRBV5-1
D: TRBD2
size: NA
DNA: TGCGCCAGCAGCTCGGGAGGCCCGAAGTCCTACGAGCAGTACTTC
CDR3: CASSSGGPKSYEQYF

J: TRBJ1-1
V: TRBV29-1
D: NA
size: NA
DNA: TGCAGCGGAGAAACGAACACTGAAGCTTTCTTT
CDR3: CSGETNTEAFF

J: TRBJ1-1
V: TRBV6-5
D: TRBD1
size: NA
DNA: TGTGCCAGCAGTTACTCGAGGACAGGGAGGTCTTTCTTT
CDR3: CASSYSRTGRSFF

J: TRBJ2-5
V: TRBV5-6
D: TRBD2
size: NA
DNA: TGTGCCAGCAGCTGGGGGGGATCACCCTTAGAACGAGAGACCCAGTACTTC
CDR3: CASSWGGSPLERETQYF

J: TRBJ1-4
V: TRBV5-6
D: NA
size: NA
DNA: TGTGCCAGCAGCTTGGGAATCTCCCGGGACGGGAGGGGAAAACTGTTTTTT
CDR3: CASSLGISRDGRGKLFF